This paragraph reports one TCR beta chain. The sample originates from a study of blood T cell repertoires in COVID-19. V lost 6 bases to trimming and J lost 7 bases; unmatched junction nucleotides: 9. The V gene's germline CDR1 is MRHNA and CDR2 SNTAGT. The CDR3 is 15 amino acids. Generated by immunoSEQ multiplex PCR, the TCRdb table keeps only in-frame clones and is missing some. The sample contains 350,000 or so clones, roughly nine tenths of which appear only once. The material sequenced was peripheral blood. The TCR comes from an older woman with COVID-19, enrolled during active disease. V usage is TRBV6-4 and J usage is TRBJ1-6, with 7 bases fitting TRBD1. The CDR3 here is CASRPTGAANSPLHF. The CDR3 nucleotides read TGTGCCAGCAGACCCACAGGGGCGGCGAATTCACCCCTCCACTTT.